The entry below describes one T cell receptor beta chain. This clone has only one observation. Its antigen is unknown. Per-base qualities were not stored, and no clone one base away is much larger. The immunoSEQ multiplex PCR assay was used to generate TCR libraries, with TCR-beta and/or TCR-alpha/delta assays applied to each sample. The amplified TCR libraries were sequenced using the Illumina high-throughput platform. Per the source publication's procedure: Clustering and dimensionality reduction relied on pairwise TCRdist distances among GMM-specific receptors from T cells that were either sorted ex vivo or expanded in vitro. Each clinical repertoire received a mean NN-distance score, defined as the average TCRdist to the nearest 10% of tetramer-positive reference sequences. GEM TCR motif frequency was calculated as the fraction of unique TCRs that matched known GEM sequences by V/J usage and CDR3 length. Active tuberculosis was classified by linear discriminant analysis with leave-one-out cross-validation, implemented in scikit-learn. This is the immuneACCESS table as TCRdb keeps it, with only in-frame sequences that have V and J called. A part of the clones is gone; compared with another copy, unresolved V genes explain less than half, and the rest is unexplained. For V, J and clone size, that table is used; D and trimming come from the DNA. This sample has about 43,000 clones in its table, and 90% to 95% of those were observed once. The ten largest make up 1.5% to 2% of the sample.

The CDR3 covers 13 residues, taking in both the cysteine and the phenylalanine. Only CDR3 DNA remains: 39 bases, in frame from the first base. V has 4 bases trimmed and J has 3 bases trimmed; junction bases matching no gene number 3. CDR1 is given as MNHNY and CDR2 as SVGAGI, both from the germline V gene (reference sequence). The sample comes from a study of T cells in tuberculosis (dated by TCRdb to the late 2010s). With regard to the full study: To characterize T cells specific for the mycobacterial lipid antigen glucose monomycolate (GMM), the study used CD1B tetramers together with high-throughput TCR immunosequencing. A South African clinical cohort compared IGRA-negative adolescents, IGRA-positive adolescents with latent tuberculosis and adults with active tuberculosis, over eight per group. The study at large found these results: Clinical samples were selected based on the availability of cryopreserved specimens, with adults included as active tuberculosis cases and adolescents included as controls. Smaller mean NN-distances to GMM-specific TCRs were observed in active tuberculosis TCR-alpha repertoires than in IGRA-negative controls, suggesting clonal expansion of GMM-specific TCRs. The smaller NN-distances were partly driven by shorter CDR3-alpha lengths in active tuberculosis patients, and the difference for TCR-beta did not reach statistical significance. With the diverse GMM-specific repertoire as input, a classifier achieved around 90% accuracy (AUROC around 0.93), whereas GEM motif frequencies as input gave 70% accuracy.

At study entry, a tuberculin skin test and the QuantiFERON-TB GOLD In-Tube IGRA were used to screen adolescents for latent tuberculosis infection. Immunosequencing was performed on unsorted cryopreserved PBMC, with about 100,000 T cells per clinical donor covered on average. Eleven high schools in the Worcester region of the Western Cape, South Africa, served as enrollment sites for adolescents aged 12 to 18 years. Roughly ten M. tuberculosis-infected adolescents and ten uninfected adolescents were selected, with the two groups matched for age and sex. PBMC from adolescents were isolated by density centrifugation from freshly drawn heparinized blood and then cryopreserved.

The TCR was taken from a donor aged 10-35 years with latent tuberculosis or without tuberculosis infection. Some clones in this sample may be carry-over from other donors' samples. The sequencing input was PBMCs. In this chain, TRBV6-6 is recombined with TRBJ2-7; 7 nucleotides in the junction match TRBD2. The CDR3 here reads CASSSGTNYEQYF. The sequence in DNA is TGTGCCAGCAGTTCAGGGACTAACTACGAGCAGTACTTC.